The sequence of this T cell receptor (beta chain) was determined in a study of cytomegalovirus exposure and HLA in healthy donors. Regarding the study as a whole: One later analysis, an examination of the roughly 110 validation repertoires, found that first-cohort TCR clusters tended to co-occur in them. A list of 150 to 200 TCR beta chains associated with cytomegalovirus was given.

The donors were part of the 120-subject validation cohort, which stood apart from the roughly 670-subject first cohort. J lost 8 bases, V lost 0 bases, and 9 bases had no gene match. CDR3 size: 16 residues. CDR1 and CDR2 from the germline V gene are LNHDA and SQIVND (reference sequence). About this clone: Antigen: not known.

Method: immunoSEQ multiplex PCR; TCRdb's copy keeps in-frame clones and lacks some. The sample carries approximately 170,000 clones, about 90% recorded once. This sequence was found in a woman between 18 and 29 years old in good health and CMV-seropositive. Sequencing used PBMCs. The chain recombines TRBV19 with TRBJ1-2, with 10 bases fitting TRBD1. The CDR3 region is CASSIDRRTGGNGYTF. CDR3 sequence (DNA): TGTGCCAGTAGTATAGATCGCCGGACAGGGGGTAACGGCTACACCTTC. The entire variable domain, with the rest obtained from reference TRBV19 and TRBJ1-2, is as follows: DGGITQSPKYLFRKEGQNVTLSCEQNLNHDAMYWYRQDPGQGLRLIYYSQIVNDFQKGDIAEGYSVSREKKESFPLTVTSAQKNPTAFYLCASSIDRRTGGNGYTFGSGTRLTVV.